These 26 T cell receptor beta chains were sequenced from one sample in a study of shared clonotypes between healthy human individuals (TCRdb year 2020). The library came from the immunoSEQ multiplex PCR assay. TCRdb provides this immuneACCESS table in a form limited to in-frame rearrangements. Some clones are lacking; in checked studies, under half of them reflect an unresolved V gene, and why the rest are absent is not known. The sample table records 1.4 million or so clones; approximately 98.5% of these occur just once. The top ten constitute roughly 0.36% of the sample. Specimen: naive CD4+ T cells sorted from blood. Read against the paper, the sample's cell subset or site label means: CD45RA+ positively selected. Receptors originate from a man aged 25-45 years in good health.

V usage is TRBV7-3 and J usage is TRBJ2-6, with D unresolved. There are 16 residues in the CDR3. V gave up 2 bases and J gave up 0 bases, with 8 bases separating them. CDR1 is SGHTA and CDR2 is FQGTGA in the germline V gene. The CDR3 nucleotides are TGTGCCAGCAGCTTATTCAGCCACTCTGGGGCCAACGTCCTGACTTTC. The encoded protein is CASSLFSHSGANVLTF.

Details on this clone: Other nucleotide sequences from this sample produce the same CDR3. This rearrangement joins TRBV20-1 to TRBJ2-1; D not certain. V was shortened by 1 base and J by 8 bases, with 3 bases between the two germline ends. Germline assignment: CDR1 DFQATT and CDR2 SNEGSKA (reference sequence). The CDR3 runs 10 residues. The CDR3 DNA reads as TGCAGTGCTAGAGCAGATGAGCAGTTCTTC. Its translation is CSARADEQFF.

This clone appeared a single time. The J gene is TRBJ2-7, the V gene TRBV28; no clear D. V shed 4 bases and J shed 6 bases, with 10 bases lying between them. This CDR3 is 12 amino acids long. CDR1 MDHEN and CDR2 SYDVKM come from the germline V gene. The CDR3 DNA follows: TGTGCCAGCAGTTCCATTACTACCGAGCAGTACTTC. It specifies CASSSITTEQYF.

The rearrangement uses TRBV6-5 and TRBJ1-4; a weak D match, TRBD1 (5 bases). Germline V lookup: CDR1 MNHEY, CDR2 SVGAGI. The CDR3 runs to 12 residues. The V and J ends lost 6 bases and 7 bases respectively, with 9 bases between them. The CDR3 region has the DNA TGTGCCAGCAGGGGGACCAGTGAAAAACTGTTTTTT. It encodes CASRGTSEKLFF.

CDR3 protein: CASSPAGGVRGGGYTF. CDR3 bases: TGTGCCAGCAGCCCAGCCGGTGGAGTGAGAGGAGGAGGCTACACCTTC. This chain connects TRBV7-9 to TRBJ1-2; no clear D gene. The CDR3 spans 16 residues. Germline values: CDR1 SEHNR, CDR2 FQNEAQ (reference sequence). Trimming removed 5 bases at V and 8 bases at J, with 24 bases between.

The chain has TRBV11-3 and TRBJ2-7; 10 bases fit TRBD1. The germline V gene encodes CDR1 SGHNT and CDR2 YENEEA. The CDR3 is 15 amino acids. V was clipped by 5 bases and J by 2 bases; unmatched bases: 6. The CDR3 DNA sequence: TGTGCCAGCAGCGGCCGGACAGGGGGGACCTACGAGCAGTACTTC. Amino acid sequence: CASSGRTGGTYEQYF.

In this sample, this clone turned up once. This sequence joins TRBV21-1 and TRBJ2-3; TRBD2 reflects the table's D call only, with no check against the DNA. TRBV21-1 is a known pseudogene. The CDR3 spans 16 residues. CDR3 sequence: CASGFLSFGDTDTQYF. The CDR3, as DNA: TGTGCCAGCGGATTCCTTTCCTTCGGAGACACAGATACGCAGTATTTT.

The chain recombines TRBV4-2 with TRBJ2-2, with 7 bases lining up with TRBD1. The J segment lost 1 base and the V segment lost 3 bases, leaving 11 bases of the junction unmatched. CDR1 is LGHNA, CDR2 YNFKEQ, per germline. This CDR3 has 18 residues. The CDR3 sequence: CASSQMETGALNTGELFF. As DNA, the CDR3 is TGTGCCAGCAGCCAGATGGAAACAGGGGCGTTGAACACCGGGGAGCTGTTTTTT.

The chain joins TRBV5-4 to TRBJ2-5; D not certain. Trimming pared 1 base from V and 0 bases from J, leaving 7 bases between. The CDR3 spans 14 residues. CDR1 is SGHNT and CDR2 is YYREEE in the germline V gene (reference sequence). The CDR3 region has the DNA TGTGCCAGCAGCTTGAGGGCCTACCAAGAGACCCAGTACTTC. Amino acids: CASSLRAYQETQYF.

This CDR3 is CASSDEGVSYEQYF. CDR3 sequence (DNA): TGCGCCAGCAGTGACGAAGGGGTTTCCTACGAGCAGTACTTC. The chain couples TRBV10-1 to TRBJ2-7; maybe TRBD1 (5 bases). CDR3 length equals 14 residues. V was pared by 3 bases and J by 1 base, with 10 bases between. CDR1 and CDR2 from the germline V gene are WNHNN and SYGVQD (reference sequence).

The chain uses TRBV25-1 and TRBJ2-7; 9 bases fit TRBD1. Unmatched junction bases numbered 6, after V lost 5 bases and J lost 7 bases. Germline assignment: CDR1 MGHDK and CDR2 SYGVNS. CDR3 size: 13 residues. CDR3 sequence: CASSRTGAGEQYF. In DNA form, the CDR3 reads TGTGCCAGCAGTCGGACAGGGGCGGGAGAGCAGTACTTC.

This chain connects TRBV6-1 to TRBJ2-7; D is tentatively TRBD1 or TRBD2 (6 bases each). Trimming shortened V by 6 bases and J by 10 bases, and 16 bases separated the two germline ends. Germline V gene data show CDR1 as MNHNS and CDR2 as SASEGT. The CDR3 has 12 residues. This chain's CDR3 is CASSAEGGQQYF. The CDR3 DNA reads as TGTGCCAGCAGCGCTGAGGGGGGACAACAGTACTTC.

The chain carries TRBV12-5 and TRBJ1-5, with D perhaps matching TRBD1 (5 bases). Trimming removed 7 bases from V and 6 bases from J, with 16 bases in between. The length of the CDR3 is 14 residues. Germline V gene lookup returns CDR1 LGHNT and CDR2 FRNRAP. The CDR3 nucleotides read TGTGCTAGTGCCGCCGGGACCGGGCGTCAGCCCCAGCATTTT. Its protein product is CASAAGTGRQPQHF.

The chain is built from TRBV5-1 and TRBJ2-3; D gene uncertain. Per the germline V gene, CDR1 is SGHRS and CDR2 is YFSETQ. This CDR3 has 14 amino acids. Trimming took 2 bases from V and 2 from J, leaving 9 bases between them. The CDR3 loop is CASSFTGFTDTQYF. CDR3 nucleotides: TGCGCCAGCAGCTTTACTGGTTTCACAGATACGCAGTATTTT.

V gene TRBV12-5 combines with J gene TRBJ2-2; no reliable D call. CDR3 size: 14 residues. Germline V gene lookup returns CDR1 LGHNT and CDR2 FRNRAP. V lost 8 bases and J 3 bases, leaving 13 bases between the germline ends. Written as DNA, the CDR3 is TGTGCTAGTTCAGGAGATGGGGACACCGGGGAGCTGTTTTTT. It encodes CASSGDGDTGELFF.

V and J are TRBV14 and TRBJ2-3; tentative D call: TRBD2 (6 bases). CDR3 length equals 17 residues. Germline V CDR1 and CDR2: SGHDN, FVKESK. With 2 bases removed from V and 2 bases from J, the gap between germline ends came to 17 bases. The CDR3 region is CASSQPSTRLSTDTQYF. For the CDR3, the DNA is TGTGCCAGCAGCCAACCCTCGACTAGGTTATCCACAGATACGCAGTATTTT.

V is TRBV6-5 and J is TRBJ1-2; D unclear. The CDR3 is 14 amino acids. V shed 0 bases and J shed 4 bases, with 9 bases lying between them. Looked up from germline, CDR1 is MNHEY and CDR2 is SVGAGI. CDR3 nucleotides: TGTGCCAGCAGTTACTCGATAAGGGTCTATGGCTACACCTTC. Translating it yields CASSYSIRVYGYTF.

Comment on this clone: The conserved closing phenylalanine or tryptophan is absent in this CDR3, likely reflecting a read error. The limits of the CDR3 on the DNA are not certain, so only TCRdb's listed CDR3 is given. The V gene is TRBV29-1, the J gene TRBJ1-2. The CDR3 length equals 13 residues, ends included. Looked up from germline, CDR1 is SQVTM and CDR2 is ANQGSEA. CDR3 in amino acids: CSAESSFGDGKFV.

The genes are TRBV11-2 and TRBJ2-1, with D possibly matching TRBD2 (6 bases). V lost 5 bases and J 0 bases, leaving 14 bases between the germline ends. CDR3 length equals 16 residues. From germline, CDR1 is SGHAT and CDR2 FQNNGV. CDR3 bases: TGTGCCAGCAGCCCCAAGTTCGGGAGCTCCTACAATGAGCAGTTCTTC. Translation: CASSPKFGSSYNEQFF.

This clone was seen a single time. This rearrangement joins TRBV7-9 to TRBJ2-1; D possibly matches TRBD1 or TRBD2 (5 bases each). Germline V lookup: CDR1 SEHNR, CDR2 FQNEAQ (reference sequence). The CDR3 loop spans 15 amino acids. Trimming pared 5 bases from V and 8 bases from J, leaving 19 bases between. The CDR3 protein is CASSPRGEGFHEQFF. The CDR3 nucleotides read TGTGCCAGCAGCCCCCGTGGAGAGGGGTTCCATGAGCAGTTCTTC.

This chain uses TRBV11-2 with TRBJ1-4, with TRBD1 matching 9 bases. V was pared by 6 bases and J by 7 bases, with 9 bases of the junction left unmatched. The germline CDR1 and CDR2 sequences are SGHAT and FQNNGV. The CDR3 has 15 amino acids. CDR3 protein: CASRYTGTGFEKLFF. The CDR3 bases are TGTGCCAGCAGATATACCGGGACAGGGTTTGAAAAACTGTTTTTT.

The chain joins TRBV10-3 to TRBJ1-5; D remains unclear. CDR3 length equals 13 residues. CDR1 and CDR2 (germline): ENHRY, SYGVKD. V was cut by 2 bases and J by 5 bases, with 7 bases left in between. CDR3 sequence (DNA): TGTGCCATCAGTGAGACCGGAGATCAGCCCCAGCATTTT. This sequence encodes CAISETGDQPQHF.

A single count supports this clone. The chain recombines TRBV11-2 with TRBJ1-1; no firm D call. From germline, CDR1 is SGHAT and CDR2 FQNNGV. This CDR3 contains 14 residues. V lost 5 bases to trimming and J lost 0 bases, with 10 bases between them. The CDR3 sequence is CASSIRGMNTEAFF. The CDR3 coding sequence is TGTGCCAGCAGCATAAGAGGTATGAACACTGAAGCTTTCTTT.

With regard to this clone: The same CDR3 also results from other DNA sequences found in this sample. In DNA, the CDR3 is TGTGCCAGCTCACCACCGTCCAGCTACGAGCAGTACTTC. This gives the protein CASSPPSSYEQYF. The V and J genes are TRBV18 and TRBJ2-7; no definite D call. Between the trimmed V and J ends, which lost 0 bases and 3 bases, there was a span of 6 bases. Germline CDR1 reads KGHSH; CDR2 reads LQKENI. The length of the CDR3 is 13 residues.

V usage is TRBV5-6 and J usage is TRBJ2-2; possibly TRBD2 for D (5 bases). V was cut by 1 base and J by 0 bases, with 10 bases left in between. CDR3 length: 16 residues. Germline values: CDR1 SGHDT, CDR2 YYEEEE. For the CDR3, the DNA is TGTGCCAGCAGCTTGTACGGGGTCGCGAACACCGGGGAGCTGTTTTTT. Translating it yields CASSLYGVANTGELFF. The full variable domain, completed using reference TRBV5-6 and TRBJ2-2, is DAGVTQSPTHLIKTRGQQVTLRCSPKSGHDTVSWYQQALGQGPQFIFQYYEEEERQRGNFPDRFSGHQFPNYSSELNVNALLLGDSALYLCASSLYGVANTGELFFGEGSRLTVL.

The chain links TRBV5-1 to TRBJ2-2; 8 nucleotides agree with TRBD2. J was trimmed by 0 bases and V by 2 bases; bases with no gene match: 3. The CDR3 contains 16 residues. The V gene's germline CDR1 is SGHRS and CDR2 YFSETQ. CDR3: CASSLGTSTNTGELFF. The CDR3, as DNA: TGCGCCAGCAGCTTAGGGACTAGTACGAACACCGGGGAGCTGTTTTTT. Looking up the rest from reference TRBV5-1 and TRBJ2-2 gives the full variable domain: KAGVTQTPRYLIKTRGQQVTLSCSPISGHRSVSWYQQTPGQGLQFLFEYFSETQRNKGNFPGRFSGRQFSNSRSEMNVSTLELGDSALYLCASSLGTSTNTGELFFGEGSRLTVL.